This T cell receptor (beta chain) stems from a study of identical twins' blood T cells. Study information: Twelve libraries, six alpha and six beta, gave about 49 million reads.

This clonotype was detected ten times or more. In the original workflow: Each library had about 2 to 4 million CDR3 reads and about 90,000 to nearly 500,000 clonotypes. From the 5' RACE reads, TCRdb called clonotypes with MiXCR, one entry per CDR3 protein. V and J calls and clone size were set by TCRdb, not the authors. The repertoire holds 300,000 to 400,000 distinct CDR3 sequences, roughly 27% seen once, with roughly 6.1% in the top ten. The trim removed 3 bases at V and 9 bases at J, leaving 5 bases unmatched. Germline V gives CDR1 DFQATT, CDR2 SNEGSKA (reference sequence). The CDR3 consists of 12 residues.

The sequencing sample was made of PBMCs. The clonotype originates from a woman aged 18 to 55 in good health. This chain uses TRBV20-1 with TRBJ2-1; the match to TRBD1 covers 7 bases. Here the CDR3 DNA reads TGCAGTGCTAGGCCAGGGGGTTTTGAGCAGTTCTTC. Protein sequence: CSARPGGFEQFF.